This entry lists 25 T cell receptor beta chains sequenced from one sample in a study of cytomegalovirus exposure and HLA in healthy donors. Produced via immunoSEQ multiplex PCR; TCRdb's table is partial and in-frame only. The sample shows 150,000 to 200,000 clones, roughly 82% of them seen only once. The sequencing sample was made of PBMCs. These receptors were obtained from a man younger than 30 in good health and CMV-seropositive.

The J gene is TRBJ2-3, the V gene TRBV7-2; 7 bases align to TRBD2. This CDR3 spans 14 amino acids. Germline CDR1 SGHTA, CDR2 FQGNSA. V shed 5 bases, J shed 1 base, and the junction held 3 bases outside the gene matches. In nucleotides, the CDR3 is TGTGCCAGCAGCCGGGACTACCGCACAGATACGCAGTATTTT. Encoded protein: CASSRDYRTDTQYF. The whole variable domain, filled in from reference TRBV7-2 and TRBJ2-3, reads GAGVSQSPSNKVTEKGKDVELRCDPISGHTALYWYRQSLGQGLEFLIYFQGNSAPDKSGLPSDRFSAERTGGSVSTLTIQRTQQEDSAVYLCASSRDYRTDTQYFGPGTRLTVL.

This clone occurred a few times. The rearrangement joins TRBV19 to TRBJ1-2; 7 bases fit TRBD1. There are 15 residues in the CDR3. The germline CDR1 and CDR2 sequences are LNHDA and SQIVND (reference sequence). V shed 9 bases, J shed 4 bases, and the junction held 14 bases outside the gene matches. CDR3 bases: TGTGCCAGCCACGGGGTAGGGGGCGCGATCTATGGCTACACCTTC. Its translation is CASHGVGGAIYGYTF.

The chain joins TRBV7-9 to TRBJ2-7; possibly TRBD2 for D (6 bases). In germline, CDR1 is SEHNR, CDR2 FQNEAQ (reference sequence). V shed 1 base and J shed 1 base, with 8 bases lying between them. This CDR3 comprises 14 residues. The CDR3 DNA follows: TGTGCCAGCAGCTTAGTGGCGGGATCCTACGAGCAGTACTTC. This codes for CASSLVAGSYEQYF.

This chain uses TRBV6-5 with TRBJ1-1; TRBD1 is a possible D gene (5 bases). This CDR3 region has 16 residues. Germline loops: CDR1 MNHEY, CDR2 SVGAGI. Trimming removed 2 bases at V and 6 bases at J, with 19 bases between. The CDR3 is CASSYGGTTYGAEAFF. The CDR3 nucleotides read TGTGCCAGCAGTTACGGGGGGACGACCTACGGCGCTGAAGCTTTCTTT.

J is TRBJ2-7 and V is TRBV5-6; unclear D gene. Trimming stripped 4 bases from V and 2 bases from J, with 4 bases between. CDR3 size: 11 residues. Per the germline V gene, CDR1 is SGHDT and CDR2 is YYEEEE. CDR3 protein: CASSQTYEQYF. DNA for the CDR3: TGTGCCAGCAGCCAAACCTACGAGCAGTACTTC. Supplemented by reference TRBV5-6 and TRBJ2-7, the full variable domain reads DAGVTQSPTHLIKTRGQQVTLRCSPKSGHDTVSWYQQALGQGPQFIFQYYEEEERQRGNFPDRFSGHQFPNYSSELNVNALLLGDSALYLCASSQTYEQYFGPGTRLTVT.

The chain recombines TRBV6-4 with TRBJ2-2, with D hard to call. Trimming removed 2 bases at V and 7 bases at J, with 8 bases between. Germline-derived CDR1 and CDR2 are MRHNA and SNTAGT. The CDR3 totals 13 residues. The chain's CDR3 is CASSDAVNGELFF. The CDR3 DNA is TGTGCCAGCAGTGACGCAGTGAACGGGGAGCTGTTTTTT.

The V gene is TRBV5-4, the J gene TRBJ2-5, with 9 positions matching TRBD1. This CDR3 contains 13 residues. The germline gives CDR1 SGHNT, CDR2 YYREEE (reference sequence). Germline trimming cut 3 bases from V and 5 bases from J; bases unmatched to any gene: 2. CDR3 amino acids: CASSSDRGETQYF. CDR3 bases: TGTGCCAGCAGCTCGGACAGGGGTGAGACCCAGTACTTC. Combining the CDR3 with reference TRBV5-4 and TRBJ2-5 gives the whole variable domain ETGVTQSPTHLIKTRGQQVTLRCSSQSGHNTVSWYQQALGQGPQFIFQYYREEENGRGNFPPRFSGLQFPNYSSELNVNALELDDSALYLCASSSDRGETQYFGPGTRLLVL.

This sequence joins TRBV7-3 and TRBJ2-3; 8 bases are shared with TRBD1. Germline loops: CDR1 SGHTA, CDR2 FQGTGA. The CDR3 has 15 residues. The V gene end was trimmed by 4 bases and the J gene end by 1 base; junction bases not matched to a gene: 4. CDR3 nucleotides: TGTGCCAGCAGCTCAGGGGGCTATCGCACAGATACGCAGTATTTT. Encoded protein: CASSSGGYRTDTQYF.

This clone was detected a few times. This rearrangement joins TRBV18 to TRBJ2-7, with D perhaps being TRBD1 or TRBD2 (7 bases each). This CDR3 spans 13 amino acids. The V end lost 4 bases, the J end lost 6 bases, and 13 bases lay between the germline ends. Germline V gives CDR1 KGHSH, CDR2 LQKENI. The CDR3: CASSQPGGGEQYF. In DNA form, the CDR3 reads TGTGCCAGCTCACAACCAGGGGGGGGCGAGCAGTACTTC. The variable domain in full, completed from reference TRBV18 and TRBJ2-7, reads NAGVMQNPRHLVRRRGQEARLRCSPMKGHSHVYWYRQLPEEGLKFMVYLQKENIIDESGMPKERFSAEFPKEGPSILRIQQVVRGDSAAYFCASSQPGGGEQYFGPGTRLTVT.

The chain has TRBV11-2 and TRBJ2-7; TRBD2 is a possible D gene (7 bases). V was pared by 7 bases and J by 3 bases, with 10 bases between. The CDR3 runs to 12 residues. Germline lookup yields CDR1 SGHAT and CDR2 FQNNGV. The CDR3 DNA sequence: TGTGCCAGCAAGGGAGGGGGCTACGAGCAGTACTTC. Its translation is CASKGGGYEQYF.

The chain carries TRBV7-2 and TRBJ2-7, with 8 bases lining up with TRBD2. The CDR3 has 14 amino acids. Losses at the gene ends were 4 bases for V and 3 bases for J; bases not matched to a gene: 5. Per the germline V gene, CDR1 is SGHTA and CDR2 is FQGNSA. CDR3 sequence reads: CASSSNLAGYEQYF. CDR3 in DNA: TGTGCCAGCAGCTCCAACCTAGCGGGCTACGAGCAGTACTTC.

The V call is TRBV28, the J call TRBJ2-7; 9 bases map to TRBD2. The V and J ends lost 5 bases and 4 bases, in that order; junction bases with no gene match: 15. The CDR3 has 17 residues. CDR1 and CDR2 from the germline V gene are MDHEN and SYDVKM. The CDR3 DNA reads as TGTGCCAGCAGTCAACCCGTTCGAGCGGGAGGTCAGTACGAGCAGTACTTC. Encoded protein: CASSQPVRAGGQYEQYF. The whole variable domain, remainder taken from reference TRBV28 and TRBJ2-7, is DVKVTQSSRYLVKRTGEKVFLECVQDMDHENMFWYRQDPGLGLRLIYFSYDVKMKEKGDIPEGYSVSREKKERFSLILESASTNQTSMYLCASSQPVRAGGQYEQYFGPGTRLTVT.

V gene TRBV7-8 combines with J gene TRBJ2-7; D gene ambiguous. V lost 4 bases and J 7 bases, leaving 11 bases between the germline ends. Germline V gene lookup returns CDR1 SGHVS and CDR2 FQNEAQ. CDR3 size: 12 residues. The DNA of the CDR3 is TGTGCCAGCAGCTACGTAAGCCCAGAGCAGTACTTC. Protein product: CASSYVSPEQYF.

This chain uses TRBV5-1 with TRBJ2-7; 7 positions match TRBD1. This CDR3 has 16 residues. Per the germline V gene, CDR1 is SGHRS and CDR2 is YFSETQ. J was trimmed by 0 bases and V by 1 base; bases with no gene match: 7. CDR3 sequence: CASSLTGTASSYEQYF. CDR3 DNA sequence: TGCGCCAGCAGCTTGACCGGGACAGCGAGCTCCTACGAGCAGTACTTC.

On this clone itself: In the same sample, other DNA sequences code for this CDR3. V gene TRBV2 combines with J gene TRBJ2-3; possible D gene TRBD1, 6 bases. The germline gives CDR1 SNHLY, CDR2 FYNNEI. V gave up 6 bases and J gave up 6 bases, with 7 bases separating them. The CDR3 has 11 residues. CDR3 sequence: CASSQGDTQYF. The CDR3, as DNA: TGTGCCAGCAGCCAGGGGGATACGCAGTATTTT.

This clone was counted between two and nine times. The rearrangement joins TRBV4-3 to TRBJ2-1; 7 nucleotides align to TRBD2. V was pared by 0 bases and J by 0 bases, with 8 bases of the junction left unmatched. Germline CDR1 is LGHNA and CDR2 is YSLEER. CDR3 length: 18 amino acids. For the CDR3, the DNA is TGCGCCAGCAGCCAAGATGGGGGGGAGTCCGGCTCCTACAATGAGCAGTTCTTC. This encodes CASSQDGGESGSYNEQFF.

The chain carries TRBV28 and TRBJ1-5; 8 nucleotides align to TRBD1. With 6 bases clipped from V and 6 bases from J, the junction kept 4 bases outside the gene matches. The CDR3 length is 13 residues. Looked up from germline, CDR1 is MDHEN and CDR2 is SYDVKM. CDR3 sequence: CASRDRVGQPQHF. As DNA, the CDR3 is TGTGCCAGCAGGGACAGGGTAGGTCAGCCCCAGCATTTT.

V usage is TRBV5-1 and J usage is TRBJ2-1; 12 positions agree with TRBD2. Trimming cost V 2 bases and J 5 bases; bases outside gene matches: 5. This CDR3 contains 16 residues. CDR1 is SGHRS, CDR2 YFSETQ, per germline. This CDR3 reads CASSFRTSGKDNEQFF. CDR3 sequence (DNA): TGCGCCAGCAGCTTTAGGACTAGCGGGAAGGACAATGAGCAGTTCTTC.

V is TRBV19 and J is TRBJ2-1, with 7 bases aligning to TRBD1. The CDR3 contains 15 residues. CDR1 and CDR2 from the germline V gene are LNHDA and SQIVND (reference sequence). The trim removed 0 bases at V and 3 bases at J, leaving 2 bases unmatched. CDR3 region: CASSIDRQGYNEQFF. As DNA, the CDR3 is TGTGCCAGTAGTATAGACCGACAGGGCTACAATGAGCAGTTCTTC.

This clone was observed a few times. The CDR3 end shows no conserved phenylalanine or tryptophan, and so a read error is likely. Because the CDR3's place on the DNA is in doubt, the DNA is left out and the CDR3 is given as listed by TCRdb. The rearrangement uses TRBV2 and TRBJ1-1; TRBD1, as called in the table, went unchecked against the DNA. Looked up from germline, CDR1 is SNHLY and CDR2 is FYNNEI. Both ends counted, the CDR3 spans 13 residues. CDR3 loop: CASSFGQGVLGQM.

The chain carries TRBV5-6 and TRBJ2-7; 11 nucleotides agree with TRBD1. The germline V gene has CDR1 SGHDT and CDR2 YYEEEE. V was clipped by 3 bases and J by 1 base; unmatched bases: 3. This CDR3 contains 15 residues. The CDR3 DNA reads as TGTGCCAGCAGCTCAGGGACAGGGGGATCCTACGAGCAGTACTTC. Protein sequence: CASSSGTGGSYEQYF.

This clone has a single count. This rearrangement joins TRBV7-8 to TRBJ1-3; the D gene is possibly TRBD1 (5 bases). The germline V and J ends were trimmed by 5 bases and 5 bases, with 10 bases remaining between them. The CDR3 is made up of 13 amino acids. Germline CDR1 and CDR2: SGHVS and FQNEAQ. CDR3 bases: TGTGCCAGCAGCATCGGGGGAAGAAACACCATATATTTT. Translating it yields CASSIGGRNTIYF.

This rearrangement joins TRBV28 to TRBJ1-2; 9 bases map to TRBD1. Looked up from germline, CDR1 is MDHEN and CDR2 is SYDVKM. With V trimmed by 3 bases and J by 6 bases, 17 bases remained unmatched. The CDR3 spans 18 residues. CDR3 in amino acids: CASSFWDRDGGRDHGYTF. In DNA form, the CDR3 reads TGTGCCAGCAGTTTTTGGGACAGGGACGGAGGTAGGGACCATGGCTACACCTTC.

The chain recombines TRBV27 with TRBJ2-3, with TRBD2 matching over 12 bases. The CDR3 runs to 18 residues. Germline-derived CDR1 and CDR2 are MNHEY and SMNVEV (reference sequence). Trimming at V came to 4 bases and at J to 2 bases, leaving 10 bases not matched to a gene. CDR3 sequence: CASSSRSTSGGTTDTQYF. For the CDR3, the DNA is TGTGCCAGCAGTTCCCGATCGACTAGCGGGGGAACCACAGATACGCAGTATTTT.

CDR3 sequence reads: CASSPPGRGNEKLFF. DNA of the CDR3: TGTGCCAGCAGCCCCCCCGGGAGGGGTAATGAAAAACTGTTTTTT. The V and J genes are TRBV6-6 and TRBJ1-4; a possible D gene is TRBD1 (5 bases). Trimming cost V 6 bases and J 4 bases, with 15 bases left between them. Germline V lookup: CDR1 MNHNY, CDR2 SVGAGI (reference sequence). The CDR3 loop spans 15 amino acids.